This record covers a single TCR beta chain. Its antigen is unidentified. The junction does not match germline at one end; this may be a read error. Combining a sample-barcoded 5' primer with a J-beta primer mix, a second PCR ran for about 7 to 11 cycles. MiXCR, applied by TCRdb to the 5' RACE reads, yields one record per CDR3 protein. The sample contains 500,000 to 700,000 distinct CDR3 sequences, about 30% of which appear only once. This sample stems from a study of blood T cells in healthy people across ages. Study-level points and caveats: The long-lived group displayed more naive CD4+ cells, plus higher diversity, than the aged donors did.

Germline V CDR1 and CDR2: DFQATT, SNEGSKA (reference sequence). The CDR3 extends over 14 amino acids. The origin of this receptor is an elderly woman in good health. The rearrangement uses TRBV20-1 and TRBJ1-1; D ambiguous. The specimen sequenced was blood. CDR3 DNA: TGCAGTACTAGTAACAGCCAATCCAACACTGAAGCTTTCTTT. Amino acids: CSTSNSQSNTEAFF.